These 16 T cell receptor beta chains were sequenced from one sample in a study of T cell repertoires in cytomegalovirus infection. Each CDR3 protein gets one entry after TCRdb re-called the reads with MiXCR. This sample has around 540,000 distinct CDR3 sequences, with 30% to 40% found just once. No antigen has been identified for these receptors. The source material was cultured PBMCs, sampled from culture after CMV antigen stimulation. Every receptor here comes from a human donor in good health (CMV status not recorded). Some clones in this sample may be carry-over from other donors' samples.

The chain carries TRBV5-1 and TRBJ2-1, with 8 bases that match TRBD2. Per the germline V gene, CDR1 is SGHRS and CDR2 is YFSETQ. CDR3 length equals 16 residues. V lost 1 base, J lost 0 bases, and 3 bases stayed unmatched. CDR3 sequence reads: CASSLRSGNSYNEQFF. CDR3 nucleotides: TGCGCCAGCAGCTTGCGTAGCGGGAACTCCTACAATGAGCAGTTCTTC.

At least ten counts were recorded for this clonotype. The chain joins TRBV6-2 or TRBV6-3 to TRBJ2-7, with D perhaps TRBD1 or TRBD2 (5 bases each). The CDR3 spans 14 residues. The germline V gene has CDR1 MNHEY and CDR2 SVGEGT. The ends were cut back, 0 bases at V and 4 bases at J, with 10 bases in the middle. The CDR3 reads CASSYSRGRYEQYV. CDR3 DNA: TGTGCCAGCAGTTACTCGAGGGGACGTTACGAGCAGTACGTC.

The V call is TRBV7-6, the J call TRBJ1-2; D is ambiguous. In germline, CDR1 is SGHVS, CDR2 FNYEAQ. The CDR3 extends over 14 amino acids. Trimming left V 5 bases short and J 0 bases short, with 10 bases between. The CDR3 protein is CASSKLPANYGYTF. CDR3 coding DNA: TGTGCCAGCAGCAAATTACCAGCTAACTATGGCTACACCTTC.

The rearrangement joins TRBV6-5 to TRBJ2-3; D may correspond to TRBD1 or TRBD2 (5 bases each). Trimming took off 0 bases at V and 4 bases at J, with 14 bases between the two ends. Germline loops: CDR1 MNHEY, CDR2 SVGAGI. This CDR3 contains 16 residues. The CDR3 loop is CASSYSRGTDPDTQYF. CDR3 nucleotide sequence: TGTGCCAGCAGTTACTCGAGGGGAACGGATCCAGATACGCAGTATTTT.

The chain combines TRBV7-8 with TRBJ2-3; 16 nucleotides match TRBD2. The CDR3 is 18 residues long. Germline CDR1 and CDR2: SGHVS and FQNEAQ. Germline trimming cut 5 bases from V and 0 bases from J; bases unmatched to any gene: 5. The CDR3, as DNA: TGTGCCAGCAGCCCGGGACTAGCGGGAGGGACTAGCACAGATACGCAGTATTTT. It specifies CASSPGLAGGTSTDTQYF.

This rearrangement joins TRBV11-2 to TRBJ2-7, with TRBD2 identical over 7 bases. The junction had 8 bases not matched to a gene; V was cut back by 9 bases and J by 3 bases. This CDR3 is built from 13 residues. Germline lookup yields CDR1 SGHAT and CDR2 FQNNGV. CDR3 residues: CASSTSTVYEQYF. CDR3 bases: TGTGCCAGTTCGACTAGCACTGTCTACGAGCAGTACTTC.

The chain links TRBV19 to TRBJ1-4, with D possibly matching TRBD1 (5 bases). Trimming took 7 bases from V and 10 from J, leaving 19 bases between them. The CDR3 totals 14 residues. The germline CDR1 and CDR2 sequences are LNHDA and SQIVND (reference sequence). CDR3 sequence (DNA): TGTGCCAGTACCGTCAGGGAGAGTAGAGGAAAACTGTTTTTT. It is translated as CASTVRESRGKLFF.

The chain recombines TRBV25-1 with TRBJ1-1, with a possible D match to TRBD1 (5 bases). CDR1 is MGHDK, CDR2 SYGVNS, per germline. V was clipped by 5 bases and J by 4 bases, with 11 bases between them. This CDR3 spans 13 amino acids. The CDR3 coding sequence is TGTGCCAGCAGTCCAGTGGGGCGCACTGAAGCTTTCTTT. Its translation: CASSPVGRTEAFF.

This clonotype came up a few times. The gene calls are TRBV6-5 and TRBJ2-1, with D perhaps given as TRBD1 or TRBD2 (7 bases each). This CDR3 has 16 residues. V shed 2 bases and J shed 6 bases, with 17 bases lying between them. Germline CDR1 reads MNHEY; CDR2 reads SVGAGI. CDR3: CASSYPAGGAPNEQFF. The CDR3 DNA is TGTGCCAGCAGTTACCCCGCAGGGGGGGCGCCCAATGAGCAGTTCTTC.

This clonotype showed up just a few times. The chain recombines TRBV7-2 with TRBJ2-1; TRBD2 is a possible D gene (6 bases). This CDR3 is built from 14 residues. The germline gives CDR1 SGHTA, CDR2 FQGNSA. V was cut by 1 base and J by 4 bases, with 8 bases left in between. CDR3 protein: CASSLGGKYNEQFF. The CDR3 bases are TGTGCCAGCAGCTTAGGCGGGAAGTACAATGAGCAGTTCTTC.

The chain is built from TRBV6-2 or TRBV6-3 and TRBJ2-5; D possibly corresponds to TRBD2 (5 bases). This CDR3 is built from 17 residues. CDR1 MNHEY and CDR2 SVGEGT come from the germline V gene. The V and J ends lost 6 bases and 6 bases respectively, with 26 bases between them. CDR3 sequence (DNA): TGTGCCAGCAGCCTGGGGTCTCTTCTGGGGAGAAGACAGACCCAGTACTTC. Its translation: CASSLGSLLGRRQTQYF.

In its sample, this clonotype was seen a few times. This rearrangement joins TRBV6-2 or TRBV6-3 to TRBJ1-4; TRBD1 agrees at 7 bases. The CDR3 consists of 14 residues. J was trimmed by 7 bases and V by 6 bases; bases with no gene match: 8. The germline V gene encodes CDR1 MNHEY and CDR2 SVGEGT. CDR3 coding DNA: TGTGCCAGCAGCAACAGACAGGGAGGTGAAAAACTGTTTTTT. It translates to CASSNRQGGEKLFF.

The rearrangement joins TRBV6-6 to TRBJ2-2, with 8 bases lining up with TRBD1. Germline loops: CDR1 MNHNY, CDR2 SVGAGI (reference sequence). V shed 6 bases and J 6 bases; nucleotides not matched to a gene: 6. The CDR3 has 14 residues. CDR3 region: CASSQPTGAGELFF. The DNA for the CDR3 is TGTGCCAGCAGCCAACCGACAGGGGCCGGGGAGCTGTTTTTT.

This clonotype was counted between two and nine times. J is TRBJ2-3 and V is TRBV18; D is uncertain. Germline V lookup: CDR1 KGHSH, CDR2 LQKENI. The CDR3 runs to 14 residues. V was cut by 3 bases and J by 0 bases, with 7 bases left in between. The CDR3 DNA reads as TGTGCCAGCTCACCCCCATCTAGCACAGATACGCAGTATTTT. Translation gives CASSPPSSTDTQYF.

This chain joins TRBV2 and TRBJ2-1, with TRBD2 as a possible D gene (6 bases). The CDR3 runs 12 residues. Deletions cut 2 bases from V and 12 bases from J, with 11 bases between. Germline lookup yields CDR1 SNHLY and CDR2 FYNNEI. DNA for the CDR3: TGTGCCAGCAGTGAATATGCGGGGACGCAGTTCTTC. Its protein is CASSEYAGTQFF.

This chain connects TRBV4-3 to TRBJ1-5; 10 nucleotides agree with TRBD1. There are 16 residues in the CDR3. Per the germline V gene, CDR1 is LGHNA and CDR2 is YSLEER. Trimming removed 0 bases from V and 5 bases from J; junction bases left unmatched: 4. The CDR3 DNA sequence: TGCGCCAGCAGCCAAGACGGGACAGGGGTGGATCAGCCCCAGCATTTT. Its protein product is CASSQDGTGVDQPQHF.